The rows below give T cell receptor beta chains drawn from one sample of a study of blood T cell repertoires in COVID-19. Here immunoSEQ multiplex PCR was the method, and the copy in TCRdb shows in-frame clones only, minus some. The sample holds 150,000 to 200,000 clones, 77% seen once. Input material: peripheral blood. The receptor source for this set is a man in his 70s with acute or convalescent COVID-19. Both conserved end residues are part of each CDR3. A D gene is named only where the DNA matches it firmly. The listing skips clone size in some rows; elsewhere it reads once, few, many or a size class.

j_call d_call v_call clone_size cdr3_nt cdr3_aa
TRBJ2-3 TRBD2 TRBV2 - TGTGCCAGCAGTGAAGCGGTAGCGGGGGGGCCAGGTACGCAGTATTTT CASSEAVAGGPGTQYF
TRBJ1-1 - TRBV6-5 once TGTGCCAGCAGTTACGACACAAGTGGCACTGAAGCTTTCTTT CASSYDTSGTEAFF
TRBJ1-5 - TRBV2 - TGTGCCAGCAGTCATGGGGCGGGGGTTGGTCAGCCCCAGCATTTT CASSHGAGVGQPQHF
TRBJ2-6 - TRBV2 once TGTGCCAGCAGTGAACGCGGGTGGGGGGACTCTGGGGCCAACGTCCTGACTTTC CASSERGWGDSGANVLTF
TRBJ2-7 - TRBV30 - TGTGCCTGGGGGACTTCCCTGAAGTACGAGCAGTACTTC CAWGTSLKYEQYF
TRBJ2-1 TRBD2 TRBV11-2 - TGTGCCAGCAGCTTAGGGACTAGCTCCTACAATGAGCAGTTCTTC CASSLGTSSYNEQFF
TRBJ2-3 TRBD2 TRBV9 - TGTGCCACCCAACCTAGCGGGGGATTGGGAGATACGCAGTATTTT CATQPSGGLGDTQYF
TRBJ1-1 - TRBV6-4 - TGTGCCAGCAGAAAAGGCCGAGAGACAGAGAACACTGAAGCTTTCTTT CASRKGRETENTEAFF
TRBJ2-5 - TRBV3-1/TRBV3-2 once TGTGCCAGCAGCCAAGATTTAATAGGGGCGGAGACCCAGTACTTC CASSQDLIGAETQYF
TRBJ1-2 TRBD1 TRBV28 few TGTGCCAGCAGTCCACAGGGGGCGTTGGGCGGCTACACCTTC CASSPQGALGGYTF
TRBJ2-2 TRBD1 TRBV5-1 - TGCGCCAGCAGCACCCGACAGGGGTACACCGGGGAGCTGTTTTTT CASSTRQGYTGELFF
TRBJ2-7 TRBD1 TRBV5-1 many TGCGCCAGCAGCTTCGACAGGGGCCACTACGAGCAGTACTTC CASSFDRGHYEQYF
TRBJ2-7 TRBD1 TRBV6-2/TRBV6-3 few TGTGCCAGCAGTTACCTCCGGACAGGGGGCGTGAACGAGCAGTACTTC CASSYLRTGGVNEQYF
TRBJ2-2 - TRBV5-6 few TGTGCCAGCAGCTTGGCACAGGGTAGGGCCGGGGAGCTGTTTTTT CASSLAQGRAGELFF
TRBJ2-5 TRBD2 TRBV6-6 few TGTGCCAGCAGTACGATGCGGGGGAGAGGGGAGACCCAGTACTTC CASSTMRGRGETQYF
TRBJ2-1 TRBD2 TRBV9 - TGTGCCAGCAGCCCACGGACTAGCGGGGGTTTGAATGAGCAGTTCTTC CASSPRTSGGLNEQFF
TRBJ2-5 TRBD1 TRBV10-3 - TGTGCCATCAGTGAGCCTGGGACAGGGTCACAAGAGACCCAGTACTTC CAISEPGTGSQETQYF
TRBJ1-1 TRBD1 TRBV28 - TGTGCCAGCATCCCCTACAGGGGGAAGGACACTGAAGCTTTCTTT CASIPYRGKDTEAFF
TRBJ1-4 TRBD1 TRBV11-2 once TGTGCCAGCAGCTTGGGACAGAGTAATGAAAAACTGTTTTTT CASSLGQSNEKLFF
TRBJ2-1 - TRBV11-2 - TGTGCCAGCAGCTTCCGGGATAGCTCCTACAATGAGCAGTTCTTC CASSFRDSSYNEQFF
TRBJ2-1 - TRBV10-1 - TGCGCCAAAGACTGGGGGCGGAGCTCCTACAATGAGCAGTTCTTC CAKDWGRSSYNEQFF
TRBJ1-5 - TRBV2 - TGTGCCAGCAGTGAATTCGCAGGGCAAACTAATCAGCCCCAGCATTTT CASSEFAGQTNQPQHF
TRBJ2-2 TRBD1 TRBV4-1 - TGCGCCAGCAGCCAAGACGGACAGGGCGTCGGGGAGCTGTTTTTT CASSQDGQGVGELFF
TRBJ1-4 - TRBV29-1 - TGCAGCGTTGAATCAGGCTTTGGGGAAAAACTGTTTTTT CSVESGFGEKLFF
TRBJ1-5 - TRBV2 - TGTGCCAGCAGTGAAGGGTTGGGACACAGTCAGCCCCAGCATTTT CASSEGLGHSQPQHF
TRBJ2-7 TRBD2 TRBV6-2/TRBV6-3 - TGTGCCAGCAGTTACTCGATAACGGGAGGGCCAGGGACCTACGAGCAGTACTTC CASSYSITGGPGTYEQYF
TRBJ2-2 - TRBV5-1 once TGCGCCAGCAGCCCTGACCGACAGAACACCGGGGAGCTGTTTTTT CASSPDRQNTGELFF
TRBJ1-3 TRBD1 TRBV7-9 few TGTGCCAGCAGCCGACAGGGGACCCTGGGAAACACCATATATTTT CASSRQGTLGNTIYF
TRBJ1-6 - TRBV6-1 once TGTGCCAGCAGTGAAGCCCGACAGGATAATTCACCCCTCCACTTT CASSEARQDNSPLHF
TRBJ1-2 TRBD1 TRBV6-5 - TGTGCCAGCAGCCGGGACAGCCTCTATGGCTACACCTTC CASSRDSLYGYTF
TRBJ1-2 - TRBV25-1 few TGTGCCAGCAGTGACCAGGACACAAACTATGGCTACACCTTC CASSDQDTNYGYTF
TRBJ2-3 - TRBV7-9 - TGTGCCAGCAGCTTAAGGGAGAAGTGGACTAACACAGATACGCAGTATTTT CASSLREKWTNTDTQYF
TRBJ1-2 TRBD1 TRBV6-5 once TGTGCCAGCAGTTACCCGGCGACAGGGTGGTCGGATGGCTACACCTTC CASSYPATGWSDGYTF
TRBJ1-2 TRBD1 TRBV5-1 - TGCGCCAGCAGCCCTGAACCCGGACAGGCCTGGGGGGACTATGGCTACACCTTC CASSPEPGQAWGDYGYTF
TRBJ2-7 - TRBV6-1 - TGTGCCAGCAGTGAAACTAGGTTCCACGAGCAGTACTTC CASSETRFHEQYF
TRBJ2-7 - TRBV9 - TGTGCCAGCGCGCGATCGGGTTCCTACGAGCAGTACTTC CASARSGSYEQYF
TRBJ1-2 - TRBV14 - TGTGCCAGCAGCCAAGACAGGGTAGCCTATGGCTACACCTTC CASSQDRVAYGYTF
TRBJ2-2 - TRBV7-2 once TGTGCCAGCAGCTTGTCCATCGGGGAGCTGTTTTTT CASSLSIGELFF
TRBJ1-2 TRBD1 TRBV6-1 - TGTGCCAGCAGTGAAGCAGCGACAGGGGGTTCCTATGGCTACACCTTC CASSEAATGGSYGYTF
TRBJ1-5 TRBD1 TRBV7-8 - TGTGCCAGCAGCGAAGGGACAGGGAGGTTTCAGCCCCAGCATTTT CASSEGTGRFQPQHF
TRBJ2-7 - TRBV4-3 - TGCGCCAGCAGCCAGTACACAGGGATATCCTACGAGCAGTACTTC CASSQYTGISYEQYF
TRBJ1-2 - TRBV28 - TGTGCCAGCAGTTTATCCGTGGCAGGGGCCCCCGAAACCTTC CASSLSVAGAPETF